The entry that follows covers one TCR beta chain sequence. Sample-barcoded 5' priming and a J-beta primer mix drove a second PCR of 7 to 11 cycles. TCRdb analysed the 5' RACE reads with MiXCR anew, one entry per CDR3 protein. Counted here are 700,000 to 1,000,000 distinct CDR3 sequences, approximately 44% occurring once; the ten biggest clones make up roughly 18%. The CDR3 spans 14 residues. Germline lookup yields CDR1 SEHNR and CDR2 FQNEAQ (reference sequence). The ends were cut back, 3 bases at V and 4 bases at J, with 10 bases in the middle. This record comes from a study of blood T cells in healthy people across ages.

The specimen sequenced was blood. The sequence was collected from a man aged 55 to 69 in good health. J is TRBJ2-1 and V is TRBV7-9; D gene unclear. The CDR3 bases are TGTGCCAGCAGCTTTTCCCTCGGATACAATGAGCAGTTCTTC. Protein product: CASSFSLGYNEQFF. Filled out from reference TRBV7-9 and TRBJ2-1, the complete variable domain reads DTGVSQNPRHKITKRGQNVTFRCDPISEHNRLYWYRQTLGQGPEFLTYFQNEAQLEKSRLLSDRFSAERPKGSFSTLEIQRTEQGDSAMYLCASSFSLGYNEQFFGPGTRLTVL.